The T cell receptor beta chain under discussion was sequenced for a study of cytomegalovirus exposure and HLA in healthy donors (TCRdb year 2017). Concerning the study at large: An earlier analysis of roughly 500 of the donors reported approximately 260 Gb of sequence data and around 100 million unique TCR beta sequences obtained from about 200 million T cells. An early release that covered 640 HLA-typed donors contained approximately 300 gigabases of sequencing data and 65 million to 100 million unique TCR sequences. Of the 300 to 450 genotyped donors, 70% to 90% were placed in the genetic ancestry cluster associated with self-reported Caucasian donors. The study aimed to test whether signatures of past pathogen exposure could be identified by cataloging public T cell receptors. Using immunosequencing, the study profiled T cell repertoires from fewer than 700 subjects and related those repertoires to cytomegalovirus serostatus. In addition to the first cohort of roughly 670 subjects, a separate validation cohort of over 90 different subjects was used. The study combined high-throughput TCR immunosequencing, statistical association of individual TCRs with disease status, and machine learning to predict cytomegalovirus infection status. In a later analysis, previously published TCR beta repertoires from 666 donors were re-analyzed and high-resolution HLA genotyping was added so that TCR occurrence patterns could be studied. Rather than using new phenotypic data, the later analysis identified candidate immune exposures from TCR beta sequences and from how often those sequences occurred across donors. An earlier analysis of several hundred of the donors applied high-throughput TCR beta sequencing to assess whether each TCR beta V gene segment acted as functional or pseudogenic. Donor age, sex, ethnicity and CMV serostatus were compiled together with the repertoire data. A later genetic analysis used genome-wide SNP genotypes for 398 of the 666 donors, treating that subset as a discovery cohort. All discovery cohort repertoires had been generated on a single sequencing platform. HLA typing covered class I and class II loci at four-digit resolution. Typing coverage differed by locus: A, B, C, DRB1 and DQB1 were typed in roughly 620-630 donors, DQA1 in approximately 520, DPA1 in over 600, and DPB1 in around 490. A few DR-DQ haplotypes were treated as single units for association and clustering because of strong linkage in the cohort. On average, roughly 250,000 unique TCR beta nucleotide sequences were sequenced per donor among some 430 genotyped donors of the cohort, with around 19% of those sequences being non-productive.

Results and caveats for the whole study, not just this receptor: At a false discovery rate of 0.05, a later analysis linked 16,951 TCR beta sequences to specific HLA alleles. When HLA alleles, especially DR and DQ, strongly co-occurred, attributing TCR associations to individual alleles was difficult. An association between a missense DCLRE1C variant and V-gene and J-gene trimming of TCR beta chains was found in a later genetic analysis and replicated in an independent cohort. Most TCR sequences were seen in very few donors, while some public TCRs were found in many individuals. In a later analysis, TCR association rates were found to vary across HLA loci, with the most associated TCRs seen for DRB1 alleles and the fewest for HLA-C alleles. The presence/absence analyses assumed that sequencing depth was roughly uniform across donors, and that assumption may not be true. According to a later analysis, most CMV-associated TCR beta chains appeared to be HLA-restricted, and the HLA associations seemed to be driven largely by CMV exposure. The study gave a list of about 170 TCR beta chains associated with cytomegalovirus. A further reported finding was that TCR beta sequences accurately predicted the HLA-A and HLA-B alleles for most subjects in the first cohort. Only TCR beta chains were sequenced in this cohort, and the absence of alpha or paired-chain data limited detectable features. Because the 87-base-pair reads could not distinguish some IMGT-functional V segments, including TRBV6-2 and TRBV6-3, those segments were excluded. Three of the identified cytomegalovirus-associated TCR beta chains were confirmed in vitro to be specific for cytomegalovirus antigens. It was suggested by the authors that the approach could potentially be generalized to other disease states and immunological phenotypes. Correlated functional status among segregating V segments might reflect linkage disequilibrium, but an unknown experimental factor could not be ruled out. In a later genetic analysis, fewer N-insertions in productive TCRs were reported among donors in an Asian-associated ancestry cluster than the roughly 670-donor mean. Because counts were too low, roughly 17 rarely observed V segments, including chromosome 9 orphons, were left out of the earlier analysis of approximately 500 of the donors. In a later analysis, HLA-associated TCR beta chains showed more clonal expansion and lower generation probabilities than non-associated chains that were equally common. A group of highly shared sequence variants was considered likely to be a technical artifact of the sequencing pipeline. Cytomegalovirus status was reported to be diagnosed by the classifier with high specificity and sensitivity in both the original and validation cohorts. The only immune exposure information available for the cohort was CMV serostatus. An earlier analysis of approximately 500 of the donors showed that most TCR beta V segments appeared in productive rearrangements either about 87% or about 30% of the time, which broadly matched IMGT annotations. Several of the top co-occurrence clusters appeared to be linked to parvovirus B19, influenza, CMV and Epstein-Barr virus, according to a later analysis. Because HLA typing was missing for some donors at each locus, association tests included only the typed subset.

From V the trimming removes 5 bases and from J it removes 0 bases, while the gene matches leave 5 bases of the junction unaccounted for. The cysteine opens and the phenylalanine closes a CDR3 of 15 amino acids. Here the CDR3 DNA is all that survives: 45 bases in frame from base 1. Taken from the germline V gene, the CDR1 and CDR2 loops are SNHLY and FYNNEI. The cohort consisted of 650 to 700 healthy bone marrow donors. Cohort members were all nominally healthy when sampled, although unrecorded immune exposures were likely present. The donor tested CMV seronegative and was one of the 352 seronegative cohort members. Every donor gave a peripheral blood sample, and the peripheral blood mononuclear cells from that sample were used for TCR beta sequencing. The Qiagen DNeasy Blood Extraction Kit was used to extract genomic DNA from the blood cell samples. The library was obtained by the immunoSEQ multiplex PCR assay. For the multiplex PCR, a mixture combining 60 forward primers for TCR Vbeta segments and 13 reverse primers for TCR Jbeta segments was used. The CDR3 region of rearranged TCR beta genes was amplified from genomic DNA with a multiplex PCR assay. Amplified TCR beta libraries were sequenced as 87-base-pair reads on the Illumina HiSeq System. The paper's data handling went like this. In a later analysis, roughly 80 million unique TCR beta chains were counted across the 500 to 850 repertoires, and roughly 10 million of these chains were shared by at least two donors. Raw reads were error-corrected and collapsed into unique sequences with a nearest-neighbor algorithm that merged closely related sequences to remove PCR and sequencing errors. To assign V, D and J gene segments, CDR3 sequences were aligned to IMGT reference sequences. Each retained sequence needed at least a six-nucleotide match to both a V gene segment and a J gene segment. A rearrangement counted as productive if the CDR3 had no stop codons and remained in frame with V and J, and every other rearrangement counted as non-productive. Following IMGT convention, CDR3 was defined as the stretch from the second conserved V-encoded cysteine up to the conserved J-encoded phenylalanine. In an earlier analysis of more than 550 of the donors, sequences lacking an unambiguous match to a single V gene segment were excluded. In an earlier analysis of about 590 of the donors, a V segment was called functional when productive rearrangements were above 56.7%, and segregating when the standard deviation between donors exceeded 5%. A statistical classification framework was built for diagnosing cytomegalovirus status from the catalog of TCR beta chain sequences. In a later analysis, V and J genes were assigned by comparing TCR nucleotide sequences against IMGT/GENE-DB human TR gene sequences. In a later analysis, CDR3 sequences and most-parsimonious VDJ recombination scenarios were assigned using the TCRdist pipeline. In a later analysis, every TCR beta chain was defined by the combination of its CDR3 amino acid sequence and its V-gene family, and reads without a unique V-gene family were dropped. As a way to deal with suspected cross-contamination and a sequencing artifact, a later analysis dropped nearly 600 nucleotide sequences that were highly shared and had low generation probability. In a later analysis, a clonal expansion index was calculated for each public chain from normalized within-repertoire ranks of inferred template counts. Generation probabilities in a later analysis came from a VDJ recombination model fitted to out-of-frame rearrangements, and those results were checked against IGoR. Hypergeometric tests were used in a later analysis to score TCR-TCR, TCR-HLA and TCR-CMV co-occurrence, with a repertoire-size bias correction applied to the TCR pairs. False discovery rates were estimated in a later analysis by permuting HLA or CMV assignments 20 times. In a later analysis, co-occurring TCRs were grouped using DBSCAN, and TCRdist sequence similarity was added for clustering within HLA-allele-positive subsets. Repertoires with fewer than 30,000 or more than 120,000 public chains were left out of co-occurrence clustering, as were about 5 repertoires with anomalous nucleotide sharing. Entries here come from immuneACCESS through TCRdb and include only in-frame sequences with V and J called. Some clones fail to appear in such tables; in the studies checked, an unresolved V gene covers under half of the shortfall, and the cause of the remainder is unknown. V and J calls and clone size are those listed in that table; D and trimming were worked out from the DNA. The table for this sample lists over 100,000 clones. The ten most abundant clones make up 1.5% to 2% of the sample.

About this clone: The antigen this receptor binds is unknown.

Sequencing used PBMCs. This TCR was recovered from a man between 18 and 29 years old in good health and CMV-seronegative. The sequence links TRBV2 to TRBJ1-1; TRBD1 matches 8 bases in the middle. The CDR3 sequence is CASSLRTGMNTEAFF. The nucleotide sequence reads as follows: TGTGCCAGCAGTTTGCGGACAGGGATGAACACTGAAGCTTTCTTT.